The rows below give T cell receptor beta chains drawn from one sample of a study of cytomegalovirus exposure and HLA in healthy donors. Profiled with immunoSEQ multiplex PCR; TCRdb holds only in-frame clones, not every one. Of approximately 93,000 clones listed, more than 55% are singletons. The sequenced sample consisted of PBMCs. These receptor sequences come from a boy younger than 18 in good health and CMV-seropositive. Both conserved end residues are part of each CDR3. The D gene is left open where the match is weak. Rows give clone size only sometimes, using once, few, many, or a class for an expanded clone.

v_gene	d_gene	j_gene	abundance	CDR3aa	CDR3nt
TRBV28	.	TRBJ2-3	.	CASSFGSLTDTQYF	TGTGCCAGCAGTTTCGGTAGCTTGACAGATACGCAGTATTTT
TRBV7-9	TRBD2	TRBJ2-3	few	CASSLVAGALTDTQYF	TGTGCCAGCAGCTTAGTAGCGGGAGCGCTCACAGATACGCAGTATTTT
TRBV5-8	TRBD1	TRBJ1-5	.	CASSLWGQGDVQPQHF	TGTGCCAGCAGCTTGTGGGGACAGGGAGACGTCCAGCCCCAGCATTTT
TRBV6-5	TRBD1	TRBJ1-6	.	CASSRDRGNSPLHF	TGTGCCAGCAGTCGGGACAGGGGTAATTCACCCCTCCACTTT
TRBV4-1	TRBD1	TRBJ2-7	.	CASSHHYRDRDPYEQYF	TGCGCCAGCAGCCACCACTACCGGGACAGGGACCCCTACGAGCAGTACTTC
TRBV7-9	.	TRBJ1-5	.	CSSSPGRQPQHF	TGTTCCAGCAGCCCAGGCCGTCAGCCCCAGCATTTT
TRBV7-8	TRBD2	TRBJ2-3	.	CASSRRLAGDMYTQYF	TGTGCCAGCAGCCGCCGACTAGCGGGAGATATGTATACGCAGTATTTT
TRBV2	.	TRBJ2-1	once	CASRASAFNEQFF	TGTGCCAGCAGGGCTAGCGCCTTCAATGAGCAGTTCTTC
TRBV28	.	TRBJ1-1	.	CASSHWVGPEAFF	TGTGCCAGCAGCCACTGGGTGGGGCCTGAAGCTTTCTTT
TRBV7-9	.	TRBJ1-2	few	CASSDLTASNYGYTF	TGTGCCAGCAGCGACCTGACAGCTTCTAACTATGGCTACACCTTC
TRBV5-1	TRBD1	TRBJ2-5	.	CASSMAGTGTSETQYF	TGCGCCAGCAGCATGGCCGGGACAGGGACATCCGAGACCCAGTACTTC
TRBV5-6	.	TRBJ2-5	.	CASSLTGRQETQYF	TGTGCCAGCAGCTTGACCGGGAGACAAGAGACCCAGTACTTC
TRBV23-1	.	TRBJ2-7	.	CASSQSKPHRARHEQYF	TGCGCCAGCAGTCAATCCAAACCCCACAGGGCTCGCCACGAGCAGTACTTC
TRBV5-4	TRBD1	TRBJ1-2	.	CASSLQGENGYTF	TGTGCCAGCAGCCTACAGGGGGAGAATGGCTACACCTTC
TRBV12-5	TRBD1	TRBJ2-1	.	CASGFGQGAYNEQFF	TGTGCTAGTGGTTTTGGGCAGGGGGCCTACAATGAGCAGTTCTTC
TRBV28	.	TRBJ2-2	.	CASSFEKGRADTGELFF	TGTGCCAGCAGTTTTGAGAAGGGCAGGGCCGACACCGGGGAGCTGTTTTTT
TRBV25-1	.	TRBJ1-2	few	CASSPHPKTGPTF	TGTGCCAGCAGCCCTCACCCAAAGACAGGCCCAACCTTC
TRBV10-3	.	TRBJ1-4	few	CAISEQGRIYEKLFF	TGTGCCATCAGTGAACAGGGAAGGATTTATGAAAAACTGTTTTTT
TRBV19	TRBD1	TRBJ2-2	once	CASRTGAIGELFF	TGTGCCAGTAGGACAGGGGCGATCGGGGAGCTGTTTTTT
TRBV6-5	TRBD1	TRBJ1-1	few	CASSRQTGSGTEAFF	TGTGCCAGCAGCCGGCAGACAGGGTCGGGCACTGAAGCTTTCTTT
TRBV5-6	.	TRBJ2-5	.	CASSLDPHTQETQYF	TGTGCCAGCAGCTTGGATCCACACACCCAAGAGACCCAGTACTTC
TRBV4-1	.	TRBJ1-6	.	CASSQVGGEMNSPLHF	TGCGCCAGCAGCCAAGTGGGTGGGGAGATGAATTCACCCCTCCACTTT
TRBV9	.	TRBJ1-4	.	CASSVTQGGSEKLFF	TGTGCCAGCAGCGTCACCCAGGGCGGGAGCGAAAAACTGTTTTTT
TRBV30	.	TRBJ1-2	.	CAWGTGNYGYTF	TGTGCCTGGGGAACAGGAAACTATGGCTACACCTTC
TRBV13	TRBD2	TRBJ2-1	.	CASSRGGSYNEQFF	TGTGCCAGCAGCCGCGGGGGCTCCTACAATGAGCAGTTCTTC
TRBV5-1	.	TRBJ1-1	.	CASSLSRPGTEAFF	TGCGCCAGCAGCTTGAGCCGGCCGGGCACTGAAGCTTTCTTT
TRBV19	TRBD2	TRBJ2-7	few	CASSINSGGSYEQYF	TGTGCCAGTAGTATAAATAGCGGGGGGTCCTACGAGCAGTACTTC
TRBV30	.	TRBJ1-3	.	CAWSVPIGRANTIYF	TGTGCCTGGAGTGTACCTATAGGGAGGGCTAACACCATATATTTT
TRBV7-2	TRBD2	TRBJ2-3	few	CASSYQPRTSGATDTQYF	TGTGCCAGCAGCTACCAACCGAGGACTAGCGGGGCCACAGATACGCAGTATTTT
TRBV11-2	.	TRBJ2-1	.	CASSSLGGGGRAQFF	TGTGCCAGCAGCTCATTAGGGGGGGGCGGGAGAGCGCAGTTCTTC
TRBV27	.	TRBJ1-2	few	CASSWWPRGIYGYTF	TGTGCCAGCAGTTGGTGGCCCCGGGGGATCTATGGCTACACCTTC
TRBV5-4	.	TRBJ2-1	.	CASSLASGNNEQFF	TGTGCCAGCAGCTTGGCCAGCGGAAACAATGAGCAGTTCTTC
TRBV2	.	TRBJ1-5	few	CASSAAGSNQPQHF	TGTGCCAGCAGTGCTGCTGGCAGCAATCAGCCCCAGCATTTT
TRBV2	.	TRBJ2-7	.	CASSERGEQYF	TGTGCCAGCAGTGAACGAGGCGAGCAGTACTTC
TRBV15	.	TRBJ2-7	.	CATSGRGSSYEQYF	TGTGCCACCAGCGGACGGGGGAGCTCCTACGAGCAGTACTTC
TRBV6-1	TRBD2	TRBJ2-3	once	CASSDIFGELAGGPDTQYF	TGTGCCAGCAGTGATATCTTTGGGGAACTAGCGGGGGGTCCAGATACGCAGTATTTT
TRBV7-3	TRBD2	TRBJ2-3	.	CASSSTGLRTDTQYF	TGTGCCAGCAGCTCAACGGGACTACGAACAGATACGCAGTATTTT
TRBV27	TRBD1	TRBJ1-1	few	CASSLGQGDFFGEAFF	TGTGCCAGCAGTTTAGGGCAGGGGGACTTTTTTGGTGAAGCTTTCTTT
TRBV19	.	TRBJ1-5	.	CASSQGFSNQPQHF	TGTGCCAGTAGCCAGGGATTTAGCAATCAGCCCCAGCATTTT